The following is a T cell receptor beta chain sequence with its context. The antigen remains undetermined. Sequencing relied on a cDNA template that was reverse transcribed from extracted RNA. Generated by immunoSEQ multiplex PCR, the TCRdb table keeps only in-frame clones and is missing some. The sample contains 100,000 to 130,000 clones, about 83% of which appear only once. Germline lookup yields CDR1 SQVTM and CDR2 ANQGSEA. J gave up 12 bases and V 8 bases, and 10 bases lay outside the gene matches. This CDR3 has 12 residues. Specified treatment: oral pan-JAK inhibitor, 5-10 mg twice daily. Alopecia areata patients gave lesional scalp punch biopsies and peripheral blood samples. The sample is drawn from a study of CD8+ T cells in alopecia areata. Findings and limits, study-wide: Amid tofacitinib therapy, many expanded lesional clones stayed present in scalp and blood.

The clonotype originates from a human donor with alopecia areata. This chain uses TRBV29-1 with TRBJ2-1; 10 bases fit TRBD2. The input for sequencing was CD8+ T cells sorted from blood, taken at week 24, from a patient treated with tofacitinib. This CDR3 is CSWSAGGAVQFF. The CDR3 DNA reads as TGCAGCTGGTCAGCGGGGGGGGCGGTGCAGTTCTTC.